This TCR beta chain was observed in a study of graft-versus-host responses after intestinal transplantation. Background on the study: Among the recipients, all got anti-thymocyte globulin induction and then tacrolimus and steroids for roughly three years.

General study points: Allograft clonal ratios (graft-versus-host to host-versus-graft) were high in patients who had graft-donor T cell macrochimerism. Early after transplant, HvG declines were associated with peak levels of circulating GvH clones. GvH clonotypes were identified within recipient marrow, with a subset emerging first in ileum or blood.

The assay was immunoSEQ multiplex PCR, and TCRdb's table has in-frame clones only and misses some. The sample includes roughly 98,000 clones, approximately 92% seen only once; the top ten take about 1.1%. With regard to this clone: Its antigen remains unknown.

This material consisted of unstimulated CD8+ T cells sorted from spleen or lymph node cells, taken before transplant. This sequence originates from a human donor who was the organ donor for an intestinal transplant.

The CDR3 DNA reads TGTGCCAGCACGGAGGGGAACGAGCAGTACTTC. It yields the protein CASTEGNEQYF. J is TRBJ2-7 and V is TRBV28; tentative D call: TRBD2 (6 bases). The germline CDR1 and CDR2 sequences are MDHEN and SYDVKM. With 7 bases removed from V and 5 bases from J, the gap between germline ends came to 9 bases. This CDR3 has 11 amino acids.